These 30 T cell receptor beta chains originate from one sample sequenced in a study of shared clonotypes between healthy human individuals. TCRdb's table, derived via immunoSEQ multiplex PCR, lists solely in-frame clones and lacks some. The table includes about 1.5 million clones, nearly 99% detected once. Material: naive CD4+ T cells sorted from blood. As to subset: CD45RA+ positively selected. These receptors originate from a young man in good health.

For this clone: Other nucleotide sequences in the sample specify the same CDR3. The J gene is TRBJ2-3, the V gene TRBV5-1; D unresolved. The ends were cut back, 3 bases at V and 1 base at J, with 6 bases in the middle. Germline CDR1 is SGHRS and CDR2 is YFSETQ. This CDR3 spans 13 amino acids. CDR3 DNA sequence: TGCGCCAGCAGCTCAGAAGGCACAGATACGCAGTATTTT. It is translated as CASSSEGTDTQYF.

This sequence joins TRBV9 and TRBJ2-7; TRBD2 might be the D (6 bases). Trimming left V 3 bases short and J 4 bases short, with 20 bases between. CDR1 is SGDLS and CDR2 is YYNGEE in the germline V gene. CDR3 length equals 16 residues. Here the CDR3 DNA reads TGTGCCAGCAGCGCCAGTTCAGGGAGGAAAGTTTACGAGCAGTACTTC. As protein: CASSASSGRKVYEQYF.

The V and J genes are TRBV4-1 and TRBJ1-4; TRBD1 matches 7 bases. Trimming removed 2 bases from V and 8 bases from J; junction bases left unmatched: 5. CDR1 and CDR2 from the germline V gene are MGHRA and YSYEKL. The CDR3 loop spans 14 amino acids. The CDR3: CASSQIWTGEKLFF. The CDR3, as DNA: TGCGCCAGCAGCCAAATTTGGACAGGAGAAAAACTGTTTTTT.

V usage is TRBV28 and J usage is TRBJ2-7; D is unresolved. CDR1 is MDHEN and CDR2 is SYDVKM in the germline V gene. V was shortened by 5 bases and J by 4 bases, with 12 bases between the two germline ends. This CDR3 comprises 13 residues. CDR3 residues: CASSPVAPYEQYF. The CDR3 coding sequence is TGTGCCAGCAGTCCGGTAGCACCTTACGAGCAGTACTTC.

The chain carries TRBV2 and TRBJ2-1; 7 bases are shared with TRBD2. The CDR3 runs 15 residues. Germline CDR1 is SNHLY and CDR2 is FYNNEI. With 10 bases clipped from V and 6 bases from J, the junction kept 15 bases outside the gene matches. The CDR3 region is CATITMERGSNEQFF. CDR3 nucleotides: TGTGCCACGATCACAATGGAGCGGGGAAGCAATGAGCAGTTCTTC.

The chain uses TRBV5-4 and TRBJ2-3, with 8 bases matching TRBD2. Per the germline V gene, CDR1 is SGHNT and CDR2 is YYREEE (reference sequence). The CDR3 has 14 residues. The junction had 2 bases not matched to a gene; V was cut back by 3 bases and J by 2 bases. The CDR3: CASSSGGDTDTQYF. For the CDR3, the DNA is TGTGCCAGCAGCTCGGGGGGGGACACAGATACGCAGTATTTT.

The chain joins TRBV9 to TRBJ1-5; D remains unclear. This CDR3 contains 14 residues. The ends were cut back, 0 bases at V and 10 bases at J, with 14 bases in the middle. Looked up from germline, CDR1 is SGDLS and CDR2 is YYNGEE. CDR3 DNA: TGTGCCAGCAGCGTAGGGTCGACCGGCCCCCCCCAGCATTTT. As protein: CASSVGSTGPPQHF. Together with reference TRBV9 and TRBJ1-5, the CDR3 gives the full variable domain: DSGVTQTPKHLITATGQRVTLRCSPRSGDLSVYWYQQSLDQGLQFLIQYYNGEERAKGNILERFSAQQFPDLHSELNLSSLELGDSALYFCASSVGSTGPPQHFGDGTRLSIL.

The chain employs TRBV7-6 and TRBJ2-1; 11 bases map to TRBD2. CDR1 is SGHVS and CDR2 is FNYEAQ in the germline V gene. The CDR3 has 15 residues. The V gene end was trimmed by 5 bases and the J gene end by 7 bases; junction bases not matched to a gene: 7. CDR3 sequence reads: CASSPVLAGGNEQFF. In DNA form, the CDR3 reads TGTGCCAGCAGCCCCGTTCTAGCGGGAGGTAATGAGCAGTTCTTC.

About this clone itself: An end of the junction differs from the germline gene, which may be a read error. The V call is TRBV7-7, the J call TRBJ2-2; TRBD1 might be the D (5 bases). From germline, CDR1 is SSHAT and CDR2 FNYEAQ (reference sequence). This CDR3 contains 14 residues. The CDR3 DNA reads TGTGCTAGCAGCCTACAGGACGCACTCGGGGAGCTGTTTTTT. Translating it yields CASSLQDALGELFF.

Notes on this clone: The sample contains more than one DNA sequence encoding this CDR3. V usage is TRBV28 and J usage is TRBJ2-1; D not certain. Trimming shortened V by 6 bases and J by 2 bases, and 8 bases separated the two germline ends. Germline V gene lookup returns CDR1 MDHEN and CDR2 SYDVKM. This CDR3 spans 13 amino acids. The CDR3 sequence: CASSLDTYNEQFF. The CDR3 DNA follows: TGTGCCAGCAGCTTAGACACCTACAATGAGCAGTTCTTC. The variable domain in full, completed from reference TRBV28 and TRBJ2-1, reads DVKVTQSSRYLVKRTGEKVFLECVQDMDHENMFWYRQDPGLGLRLIYFSYDVKMKEKGDIPEGYSVSREKKERFSLILESASTNQTSMYLCASSLDTYNEQFFGPGTRLTVL.

The chain carries TRBV7-9 and TRBJ1-5; D unresolved. Germline assignment: CDR1 SEHNR and CDR2 FQNEAQ (reference sequence). The CDR3 extends over 12 amino acids. Trimming removed 5 bases from V and 8 bases from J, with 10 bases in between. The CDR3 nucleotides read TGTGCCAGCAGCCACTCAAGCGAGCCCCAGCATTTT. Its protein is CASSHSSEPQHF. Full variable domain (remainder filled in from reference TRBV7-9 and TRBJ1-5): DTGVSQNPRHKITKRGQNVTFRCDPISEHNRLYWYRQTLGQGPEFLTYFQNEAQLEKSRLLSDRFSAERPKGSFSTLEIQRTEQGDSAMYLCASSHSSEPQHFGDGTRLSIL.

At least ten counts were recorded for this clone. Other DNA sequences within the sample encode an identical CDR3. The chain has TRBV5-1 and TRBJ2-5, with D perhaps matching TRBD1 (5 bases). Between the trimmed V and J ends, which lost 0 bases and 2 bases, there was a span of 5 bases. CDR3 length equals 13 residues. Germline V gives CDR1 SGHRS, CDR2 YFSETQ. The CDR3 protein is CASSLGQQETQYF. The CDR3 nucleotides read TGCGCCAGCAGCTTGGGACAGCAAGAGACCCAGTACTTC.

The chain employs TRBV29-1 and TRBJ2-6; D gene ambiguous. This CDR3 contains 14 residues. The germline V gene has CDR1 SQVTM and CDR2 ANQGSEA. With 3 bases removed from V and 4 bases from J, the gap between germline ends came to 10 bases. CDR3 sequence: CSVDSGSGANVLTF. The CDR3 coding sequence is TGCAGCGTTGATTCCGGGTCCGGGGCCAACGTCCTGACTTTC.

This chain uses TRBV28 with TRBJ2-7; 9 nucleotides agree with TRBD1. The V and J ends lost 6 bases and 3 bases, in that order; junction bases with no gene match: 9. Germline V gives CDR1 MDHEN, CDR2 SYDVKM. The CDR3 extends over 15 amino acids. CDR3 coding DNA: TGTGCCAGCAGCGTCCCGGGACAGGGAGGCTACGAGCAGTACTTC. Protein sequence: CASSVPGQGGYEQYF.

This chain uses TRBV18 with TRBJ2-5, with a possible D match to TRBD2 (6 bases). CDR1 is KGHSH and CDR2 is LQKENI in the germline V gene. V was shortened by 2 bases and J by 2 bases, with 9 bases between the two germline ends. The CDR3 has 14 residues. The CDR3 DNA reads as TGTGCCAGCTCACCAAGGCGGGGTCAAGAGACCCAGTACTTC. It translates to CASSPRRGQETQYF.

The chain combines TRBV6-5 with TRBJ1-1; no clear D gene. The CDR3 extends over 14 amino acids. Germline-derived CDR1 and CDR2 are MNHEY and SVGAGI. V lost 0 bases to trimming and J lost 5 bases, with 10 bases between them. CDR3: CASSYSLGRTEAFF. In DNA form, the CDR3 reads TGTGCCAGCAGTTACTCGCTTGGGAGGACTGAAGCTTTCTTT.

V is TRBV7-8 and J is TRBJ2-5; D could derive from TRBD1 or TRBD2 (5 bases each). V lost 7 bases, J lost 10 bases, and 25 bases lay in between. This CDR3 is built from 15 residues. Per the germline V gene, CDR1 is SGHVS and CDR2 is FQNEAQ. The CDR3 bases are TGTGCCAGCACTGAGGGGTGGACTTATAGAGAAAGCCAGTACTTC. Protein: CASTEGWTYRESQYF.

This chain connects TRBV5-1 to TRBJ1-2, with 10 bases that match TRBD1. Losses at the gene ends were 5 bases for V and 5 bases for J; bases not matched to a gene: 9. Germline loops: CDR1 SGHRS, CDR2 YFSETQ. The CDR3 length is 15 residues. CDR3 residues: CASRWATGGRYGYTF. The CDR3 bases are TGCGCCAGCAGATGGGCGACAGGGGGCCGGTATGGCTACACCTTC.

This sequence joins TRBV29-1 and TRBJ2-1; D unclear. Trimming took 4 bases from V and 7 from J, leaving 8 bases between them. This CDR3 is 11 amino acids long. Germline V gene lookup returns CDR1 SQVTM and CDR2 ANQGSEA. The CDR3 DNA is TGCAGCGTTGGCATACTGAATGAGCAGTTCTTC. This encodes CSVGILNEQFF.

This chain joins TRBV25-1 and TRBJ1-3; D gene unclear. CDR1 MGHDK and CDR2 SYGVNS come from the germline V gene. V lost 2 bases and J 0 bases, leaving 14 bases between the germline ends. CDR3 length: 17 amino acids. The CDR3 DNA reads as TGTGCCAGCAGTGAAAACCCCTTTACTAACTCTGGAAACACCATATATTTT. It specifies CASSENPFTNSGNTIYF.

The chain recombines TRBV19 with TRBJ2-3; 11 positions agree with TRBD2. The germline CDR1 and CDR2 sequences are LNHDA and SQIVND (reference sequence). Trimming cost V 3 bases and J 4 bases; bases outside gene matches: 6. The CDR3 has 16 residues. This chain's CDR3 is CASSIRLAGSADTQYF. The CDR3 DNA is TGTGCCAGTAGTATTAGACTAGCGGGAAGCGCAGATACGCAGTATTTT.

The genes are TRBV23-1 and TRBJ2-3; a possible D gene is TRBD2 (5 bases). TRBV23-1 is an open reading frame whose function is uncertain. V was pared by 6 bases and J by 6 bases, with 22 bases between. The CDR3 is 16 residues long. The CDR3 spells CASRPPPWGPGDTQYF. The CDR3 DNA follows: TGCGCCAGCAGGCCCCCCCCCTGGGGTCCGGGGGATACGCAGTATTTT.

The chain combines TRBV29-1 with TRBJ1-1; possibly TRBD1 for D (6 bases). V lost 6 bases and J lost 0, with 17 bases in between. This CDR3 contains 15 residues. Germline V CDR1 and CDR2: SQVTM, ANQGSEA. CDR3 nucleotides: TGCAGCGTCGAACTACAGGGATTGGTGAACACTGAAGCTTTCTTT. Protein: CSVELQGLVNTEAFF.

The chain uses TRBV7-9 and TRBJ1-5; D is possibly TRBD1 (6 bases). This CDR3 contains 15 residues. Trimming shortened V by 0 bases and J by 5 bases, and 11 bases separated the two germline ends. From germline, CDR1 is SEHNR and CDR2 FQNEAQ (reference sequence). For the CDR3, the DNA is TGTGCCAGCAGCTTAGCCGGGACAATGGATCAGCCCCAGCATTTT. Its translation: CASSLAGTMDQPQHF.

The chain couples TRBV7-8 to TRBJ2-5; D may correspond to TRBD1 or TRBD2 (7 bases each). V was clipped by 4 bases and J by 4 bases, with 13 bases between them. Germline loops: CDR1 SGHVS, CDR2 FQNEAQ. This CDR3 comprises 14 residues. The CDR3 region has the DNA TGTGCCAGCAGCTCTACAGGGGAGGGAGAGACCCAGTACTTC. Residues: CASSSTGEGETQYF.

This chain connects TRBV14 to TRBJ2-1, with D tentatively TRBD2 (6 bases). The CDR3 loop spans 16 amino acids. The germline gives CDR1 SGHDN, CDR2 FVKESK. The germline V and J ends were trimmed by 4 bases and 6 bases, with 19 bases remaining between them. CDR3 loop: CASSPLAGSGFNEQFF. DNA of the CDR3: TGTGCCAGCAGCCCCTTGGCGGGAAGCGGGTTCAATGAGCAGTTCTTC.

The chain is built from TRBV5-4 and TRBJ2-7; D unclear. CDR1 is SGHNT, CDR2 YYREEE, per germline (reference sequence). V was trimmed by 0 bases and J by 0 bases, leaving 7 bases between them. The CDR3 contains 14 residues. The CDR3 region is CASSLGFGSYEQYF. In nucleotides, the CDR3 is TGTGCCAGCAGCTTGGGGTTCGGCTCCTACGAGCAGTACTTC.

This clone appeared once. At the DNA level, this CDR3 is encoded by other sequences in the same sample as well. The rearrangement joins TRBV28 to TRBJ2-5; D is undetermined. The CDR3 totals 11 residues. The germline CDR1 and CDR2 sequences are MDHEN and SYDVKM. V lost 6 bases and J lost 7, with 9 bases in between. The CDR3 here is CASSSRGTQYF. The CDR3 coding sequence is TGTGCCAGCAGCTCGCGAGGGACCCAGTACTTC.

The chain recombines TRBV29-1 with TRBJ2-2, with 9 bases lining up with TRBD1. V lost 4 bases, J lost 4 bases, and 4 bases stayed unmatched. The germline gives CDR1 SQVTM, CDR2 ANQGSEA. CDR3 length: 14 residues. The CDR3 loop reads CSVAGQGFTGELFF. The CDR3 nucleotides are TGCAGCGTTGCGGGACAGGGATTCACCGGGGAGCTGTTTTTT.

The chain has TRBV27 and TRBJ2-3, with 10 positions matching TRBD2. Germline CDR1 and CDR2: MNHEY and SMNVEV (reference sequence). The J segment lost 0 bases and the V segment lost 6 bases, leaving 15 bases of the junction unmatched. There are 19 residues in the CDR3. The CDR3 nucleotides are TGTGCCAGCAGGTTTCTAACCCTTAGCGGGAGGACTAGCACAGATACGCAGTATTTT. Encoded protein: CASRFLTLSGRTSTDTQYF.